A single sample is the source of the 20 T cell receptor beta chains below, sequenced in a study of Ad26.COV2.S vaccination and SARS-CoV-2 variants. Treatment defined: some 20 received Ad26.COV2.S at low or high dose, single or two shots; about 5 received placebo; per-sample allocation not given. On day 63 after the first injection, vaccine and placebo recipients gave samples. Libraries were prepared by immunoSEQ multiplex PCR; TCRdb keeps only in-frame clonotypes and omits some of them. The data show fewer than 400,000 clones, more than 70% seen once. The sequencing used peripheral blood, collected in a trial of Ad26.COV2.S vaccine versus placebo. The receptor set was obtained from a person aged 18-65 years who received the Ad26.COV2.S COVID-19 vaccine or a placebo.

The chain couples TRBV5-6 to TRBJ1-4; D is perhaps TRBD1 (6 bases). The CDR3 totals 16 residues. The V end was cut by 1 base, the J end by 4 bases, with 14 bases between. CDR1 and CDR2 from the germline V gene are SGHDT and YYEEEE. CDR3 region: CASSLREVQGNEKLFF. CDR3 bases: TGTGCCAGCAGCTTGAGGGAGGTACAGGGTAATGAAAAACTGTTTTTT.

This sequence joins TRBV27 and TRBJ2-1; D gene ambiguous. V lost 4 bases to trimming and J lost 2 bases, with 21 bases between them. CDR3 size: 18 residues. The germline CDR1 and CDR2 sequences are MNHEY and SMNVEV (reference sequence). The CDR3 region is CASSSVRRALTPYNEQFF. The DNA of the CDR3 is TGTGCCAGCAGTTCCGTTCGCCGCGCCTTAACCCCCTACAATGAGCAGTTCTTC.

The chain is built from TRBV7-2 and TRBJ2-3, with D possibly matching TRBD1 (5 bases). The CDR3 is 14 residues long. V was clipped by 5 bases and J by 5 bases, with 14 bases between them. Germline values: CDR1 SGHTA, CDR2 FQGNSA. The CDR3 region has the DNA TGTGCCAGCAGCATACCCCAGGGCCTAGATACGCAGTATTTT. It translates to CASSIPQGLDTQYF.

The rearrangement links TRBV6-6 to TRBJ2-7; 8 bases match TRBD2. With 4 bases clipped from V and 4 bases from J, the junction kept 9 bases outside the gene matches. The CDR3 runs 15 residues. Germline V gene sequence: CDR1 MNHNY, CDR2 SVGAGI (reference sequence). CDR3 sequence (DNA): TGTGCCAGCAGTTGGAGAGCGGGGGATAAGTACGAGCAGTACTTC. Its protein product is CASSWRAGDKYEQYF.

V and J are TRBV7-2 and TRBJ1-2; unclear D gene. Germline CDR1 and CDR2: SGHTA and FQGNSA. Trimming took off 3 bases at V and 8 bases at J, with 16 bases between the two ends. The CDR3 extends over 14 amino acids. This CDR3 reads CASSFPPQIRGYTF. The DNA of the CDR3 is TGTGCCAGCAGCTTCCCCCCGCAAATCCGCGGCTACACCTTC.

The CDR3 region has the DNA TGCGCCAGCAGCTTGGCGGGGGAAACCGGGGAGCTGTTTTTT. Amino acids: CASSLAGETGELFF. The genes are TRBV5-1 and TRBJ2-2, with TRBD2 as a possible D gene (6 bases). Germline V lookup: CDR1 SGHRS, CDR2 YFSETQ. V gave up 0 bases and J gave up 5 bases, with 8 bases separating them. CDR3 length: 14 amino acids.

V and J are TRBV7-9 and TRBJ1-1; the D gene is possibly TRBD1 (5 bases). This CDR3 has 14 amino acids. Per germline, CDR1 SEHNR and CDR2 FQNEAQ (reference sequence). V shed 5 bases and J shed 8 bases, with 18 bases lying between them. The CDR3: CASSLAGATREAFF. The CDR3 DNA is TGTGCCAGCAGCCTGGCTGGGGCCACCCGCGAAGCTTTCTTT.

This chain links TRBV25-1 with TRBJ2-5; either TRBD1 or TRBD2 may fit D (7 bases each). The ends were cut back, 1 base at V and 3 bases at J, with 15 bases in the middle. The germline V gene has CDR1 MGHDK and CDR2 SYGVNS. The CDR3 is 16 residues long. The CDR3 region has the DNA TGTGCCAGCAGTGAATCGGGCAGGGGGGGAGAAGAGACCCAGTACTTC. Translation gives CASSESGRGGEETQYF. The full variable domain, completed using reference TRBV25-1 and TRBJ2-5, is EADIYQTPRYLVIGTGKKITLECSQTMGHDKMYWYQQDPGMELHLIHYSYGVNSTEKGDLSSESTVSRIRTEHFPLTLESARPSHTSQYLCASSESGRGGEETQYFGPGTRLLVL.

In nucleotides, the CDR3 is TGTGCCAGCAGGGTCCGGGACGGATTCGAAAAACTGTTTTTT. Translated: CASRVRDGFEKLFF. The chain has TRBV2 and TRBJ1-4; TRBD1 is a possible D gene (5 bases). From germline, CDR1 is SNHLY and CDR2 FYNNEI. This CDR3 has 14 amino acids. With 6 bases removed from V and 8 bases from J, the gap between germline ends came to 16 bases.

This clone was picked up one time. This chain links TRBV3-1 (or the pseudogene TRBV3-2) with TRBJ2-7; 7 bases agree with TRBD2. CDR1 is LGHDT, CDR2 YNNKEL, per germline (reference sequence). V was pared by 3 bases and J by 2 bases, with 7 bases of the junction left unmatched. This CDR3 is built from 15 residues. The CDR3 DNA is TGTGCCAGCAGCCAGATTTTGGGGGGGGCCTACGAGCAGTACTTC. This gives the protein CASSQILGGAYEQYF.

The CDR3 coding sequence is TGTGCCAGCAGCCCAAGTCGACAGGGTGAAAAACTGTTTTTT. This gives the protein CASSPSRQGEKLFF. This sequence joins TRBV2 and TRBJ1-4, with 7 bases that match TRBD1. J lost 7 bases, V lost 6 bases, and 8 bases had no gene match. Looked up from germline, CDR1 is SNHLY and CDR2 is FYNNEI. The CDR3 has 14 residues.

The chain combines TRBV27 with TRBJ1-5, with a tentative D call TRBD1 (6 bases). The CDR3 covers 14 residues. V lost 2 bases and J lost 6, with 11 bases in between. Looked up from germline, CDR1 is MNHEY and CDR2 is SMNVEV (reference sequence). The CDR3: CASSLDRLSQPQHF. DNA for the CDR3: TGTGCCAGCAGTTTAGACAGGTTGAGTCAGCCCCAGCATTTT.

There are a few counts of this clone. V and J are TRBV18 and TRBJ1-1, with a weak D call TRBD1 (6 bases). This CDR3 contains 12 residues. Trimming shortened V by 6 bases and J by 8 bases, and 13 bases separated the two germline ends. Per germline, CDR1 KGHSH and CDR2 LQKENI. This CDR3 reads CASSQGTKEAFF. The DNA for the CDR3 is TGTGCCAGCTCCCAGGGGACTAAGGAAGCTTTCTTT. The complete variable domain, with remaining parts taken from reference TRBV18 and TRBJ1-1, reads NAGVMQNPRHLVRRRGQEARLRCSPMKGHSHVYWYRQLPEEGLKFMVYLQKENIIDESGMPKERFSAEFPKEGPSILRIQQVVRGDSAAYFCASSQGTKEAFFGQGTRLTVV.

This chain joins TRBV6-6 and TRBJ2-3; D unclear. Trimming cost V 8 bases and J 0 bases, with 12 bases left between them. This CDR3 spans 14 amino acids. The germline gives CDR1 MNHNY, CDR2 SVGAGI (reference sequence). For the CDR3, the DNA is TGTGCCAGCTTTGCCTCTACTAGCACAGATACGCAGTATTTT. Translating gives CASFASTSTDTQYF.

The chain employs TRBV6-2 or TRBV6-3 and TRBJ1-5; D not certain. V shed 5 bases and J shed 1 base, with 12 bases lying between them. This CDR3 is built from 15 residues. The V gene's germline CDR1 is MNHEY and CDR2 SVGEGT. The CDR3 nucleotides are TGTGCCAGCAGTCAAACTTGGGGAAGCAATCAGCCCCAGCATTTT. Residues: CASSQTWGSNQPQHF.

V is TRBV4-2 and J is TRBJ2-2; 9 bases align to TRBD2. The CDR3 sequence is 17 residues long. V was clipped by 0 bases and J by 5 bases; unmatched bases: 7. In germline, CDR1 is LGHNA, CDR2 YNFKEQ. The CDR3 DNA sequence: TGTGCCAGCAGCCAAGATGATGGGCTAGCGGGGACCGGGGAGCTGTTTTTT. Its translation is CASSQDDGLAGTGELFF.

The gene calls are TRBV5-1 and TRBJ2-3; the match to TRBD1 covers 12 bases. In germline, CDR1 is SGHRS, CDR2 YFSETQ. The CDR3 sequence is 16 residues long. Trimming took 4 bases from V and 4 from J; bases not matched to a gene: 7. DNA for the CDR3: TGCGCCAGCAGCGCTCCGGGACAGGGGGCCGCAGATACGCAGTATTTT. Protein product: CASSAPGQGAADTQYF. The full variable domain, in which reference TRBV5-1 and TRBJ2-3 provide the parts outside the CDR3, is KAGVTQTPRYLIKTRGQQVTLSCSPISGHRSVSWYQQTPGQGLQFLFEYFSETQRNKGNFPGRFSGRQFSNSRSEMNVSTLELGDSALYLCASSAPGQGAADTQYFGPGTRLTVL.

This clone was detected only a few times. The chain employs TRBV30 and TRBJ1-6; 7 bases are shared with TRBD1. The CDR3 runs to 12 residues. From germline, CDR1 is GTSNPN and CDR2 SVGIG (reference sequence). CDR3 in amino acids: CARNRGDSPLHF. The CDR3 DNA follows: TGTGCTCGGAACAGGGGTGATTCACCCCTCCACTTT.

The V and J genes are TRBV19 and TRBJ2-2; D ambiguous. Looked up from germline, CDR1 is LNHDA and CDR2 is SQIVND (reference sequence). The CDR3 extends over 20 amino acids. Between the trimmed V and J ends, which lost 5 bases and 0 bases, there was a span of 25 bases. The CDR3 region has the DNA TGTGCCAGTAGTTCCTTCTTTGAGCGTGTGCACCGAACGAACACCGGGGAGCTGTTTTTT. This translates into CASSSFFERVHRTNTGELFF.

This chain links TRBV20-1 with TRBJ2-7; D uncertain. Germline loops: CDR1 DFQATT, CDR2 SNEGSKA (reference sequence). The CDR3 extends over 11 amino acids. Trimming cost V 5 bases and J 3 bases, with 8 bases left between them. The DNA for the CDR3 is TGCAGTGCTGACGCAAACTACGAGCAGTACTTC. It codes for CSADANYEQYF.